The 5 T cell receptor beta chains in this list originate from one sample, sequenced in a study of CD8 T cells in Susac syndrome. Random-hexamer reverse transcription was applied to about 0.45 to 1 ug RNA. Each CDR3 protein gets one entry after TCRdb re-called the immunoSEQ multiplex PCR reads with MiXCR. The repertoire holds 95,000 to 150,000 distinct CDR3 sequences, roughly 94% seen once, with just over 0.095% in the top ten. Material: CD4+ T cells from PBMCs. The source is a human donor in good health.

The DNA for the CDR3 is TGTGCCAGCAGCTTGGGGAGCACCTACCCCCTCACCGGGGAGCTGTTTTTT. Its translation is CASSLGSTYPLTGELFF. This chain uses TRBV5-6 with TRBJ2-2; no definite D call. Trimming pared 0 bases from V and 4 bases from J, leaving 16 bases between. Germline CDR1 and CDR2: SGHDT and YYEEEE. The CDR3 totals 17 residues.

This clonotype was counted a single time. V usage is TRBV19 and J usage is TRBJ1-1, with TRBD1 as a possible D gene (6 bases). CDR3 length: 13 residues. Germline V CDR1 and CDR2: LNHDA, SQIVND (reference sequence). V lost 8 bases and J lost 5, with 15 bases in between. DNA of the CDR3: TGTGCCAGTTCGACAGGAGGACCAACTGAAGCTTTCTTT. This codes for CASSTGGPTEAFF.

J is TRBJ2-1 and V is TRBV4-3; TRBD2 agrees at 10 bases. Germline CDR1 reads LGHNA; CDR2 reads YSLEER. This CDR3 is built from 15 residues. V shed 3 bases and J 3 bases; nucleotides not matched to a gene: 2. In DNA form, the CDR3 reads TGCGCCAGCAGCCAGGGGACTAGCGACTACAATGAGCAGTTCTTC. The encoded protein is CASSQGTSDYNEQFF.

This clonotype has only one observation. The chain recombines TRBV2 with TRBJ1-6; TRBD1 might be the D (6 bases). Germline assignment: CDR1 SNHLY and CDR2 FYNNEI. V lost 11 bases and J lost 7, with 15 bases in between. The CDR3 has 13 residues. The CDR3 here is CAGTGDINSPLHF. The CDR3 nucleotides read TGTGCCGGAACCGGGGACATCAATTCACCCCTCCACTTT.

The V call is TRBV28, the J call TRBJ1-5; 8 bases fit TRBD1. The CDR3 is 15 residues long. J lost 5 bases, V lost 2 bases, and 5 bases had no gene match. CDR1 and CDR2 (germline): MDHEN, SYDVKM. The CDR3 DNA is TGTGCCAGCAGTTTACGGGACAGGACCTATCAGCCCCAGCATTTT. It yields the protein CASSLRDRTYQPQHF.